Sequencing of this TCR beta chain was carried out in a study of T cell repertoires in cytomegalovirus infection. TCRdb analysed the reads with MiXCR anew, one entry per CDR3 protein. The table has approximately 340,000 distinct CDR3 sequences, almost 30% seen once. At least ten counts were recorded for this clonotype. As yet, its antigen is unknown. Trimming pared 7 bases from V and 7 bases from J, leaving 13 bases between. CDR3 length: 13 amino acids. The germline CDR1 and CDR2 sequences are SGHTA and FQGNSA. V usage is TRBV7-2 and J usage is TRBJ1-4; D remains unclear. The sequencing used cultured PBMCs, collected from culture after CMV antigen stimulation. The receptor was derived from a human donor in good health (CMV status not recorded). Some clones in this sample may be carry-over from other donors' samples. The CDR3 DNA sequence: TGTGCCAGCAACAACCCCGAGGTTGAAAAACTGTTTTTT. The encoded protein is CASNNPEVEKLFF.